This T cell receptor beta chain was identified in a study of immune cell composition in non-small cell lung cancer. Study-wide findings and caveats: Clones >0.5% enriched in tumour were rarer in adenocarcinoma (about 35%) than squamous (approximately 80%).

Points on this clone: Its antigen is not known.

The data were produced by immunoSEQ multiplex PCR, yet TCRdb's version contains in-frame clones alone and is incomplete. Seen here are thousands of clones, 68% observed once, and the top ten hold around 8.7%. The V gene's germline CDR1 is MNHNY and CDR2 SVGAGI (reference sequence). Trimming removed 5 bases from V and 5 bases from J, with 5 bases in between. This CDR3 has 11 residues. The source material was lung tumor tissue. This rearrangement joins TRBV6-6 to TRBJ2-3; no clear D gene. This clonotype originated in a human donor with non-small cell lung cancer. Written as DNA, the CDR3 is TGTGCCAGCAGTGAGAGAGATACGCAGTATTTT. It codes for CASSERDTQYF.